This T cell receptor (beta chain) was documented in a study of T cell responses to AZD1222 COVID-19 vaccine. The protocol was immunoSEQ multiplex PCR, while the TCRdb copy is restricted to in-frame clones and leaves out a portion. The table shows some 150,000 clones, with approximately 90% occurring only once. Findings and limits, study-wide: Donors skewed white British and female; clonal diversity was possibly underestimated. Vaccine-related CD4 TCRs covered spike, predominating at 160-218 and 743-854. Nearly half of spike-specific TCRs reportedly target unmutated variant regions.

This clone was recorded only once. Its antigen is still unknown. Per germline, CDR1 SGHRS and CDR2 YFSETQ. V was shortened by 0 bases and J by 2 bases, with 12 bases between the two germline ends. The length of the CDR3 is 15 residues. The TCR sequence derives from an adult in good health. J is TRBJ2-7 and V is TRBV5-1; the D gene is possibly TRBD1 (6 bases). The sequenced sample was peripheral blood, obtained on day 0 of MenACWY control vaccination. The DNA of the CDR3 is TGCGCCAGCAGCTTGGGGACAGCTCCGACCTACGAGCAGTACTTC. It translates to CASSLGTAPTYEQYF.